This T cell receptor beta chain derives from a study of blood T cells in healthy people across ages. Whole-study context: About one barcoded beta molecule per two T cells came from capture by template switching.

Study findings and constraints: Unsorted PBMCs blocked a conclusive comparison of naive and antigen-experienced cells.

The CDR3 runs to 15 residues. The germline CDR1 and CDR2 sequences are SNHLY and FYNNEI. V lost 3 bases and J 9 bases, leaving 21 bases between the germline ends. Combining a sample-barcoded 5' primer with a J-beta primer mix, a second PCR ran for 7 to 11 cycles. One entry per CDR3 protein results from TCRdb running MiXCR on the 5' RACE reads. The table includes some 710,000 distinct CDR3 sequences, more than 35% detected once. For this clonotype: No antigen is known for it.

Sequencing was done on a sample of blood. This sequence originates from a man older than 75 in good health. The chain carries TRBV2 and TRBJ2-7; the D gene is possibly TRBD1 (6 bases). The DNA of the CDR3 is TGTGCCAGCAGTGACCCCCGACAGGACCTGGAATGGCAGTACTTC. Translating it yields CASSDPRQDLEWQYF. Full variable domain (rest looked up from reference TRBV2 and TRBJ2-7): EPEVTQTPSHQVTQMGQEVILRCVPISNHLYFYWYRQILGQKVEFLVSFYNNEISEKSEIFDDQFSVERPDGSNFTLKIRSTKLEDSAMYFCASSDPRQDLEWQYFGPGTRLTVT.